The 22 T cell receptor beta chains given below trace back to one sample, sequenced in a study of blood T cells in healthy people across ages. Through a sample-barcoded 5' primer and a J-beta primer mix, a second PCR was run for about 6 to 12 cycles. TCRdb reprocessed the 5' RACE reads via MiXCR and lists one record per CDR3 protein. The sample records hundreds of thousands of distinct CDR3 sequences, approximately 49% being singletons. Sequenced input: blood. The receptors were sampled from a man aged 25-40 years in good health.

The chain links TRBV20-1 to TRBJ2-7; 8 positions agree with TRBD2. V dropped 6 bases and J dropped 2; count of bases not matched to a gene: 12. The CDR3 consists of 15 residues. CDR1 and CDR2 from the germline V gene are DFQATT and SNEGSKA (reference sequence). The CDR3 coding sequence is TGCAGTGCCAGCCCTCAGCGGGGGATCACCTACGAGCAGTACTTC. Amino acid sequence: CSASPQRGITYEQYF.

The rearrangement joins TRBV20-1 to TRBJ1-1; the match to TRBD1 covers 7 bases. V gave up 4 bases and J gave up 3 bases; unmatched junction bases: 2. Germline V gives CDR1 DFQATT, CDR2 SNEGSKA (reference sequence). The CDR3 sequence is 12 residues long. Here the CDR3 reads CSAKTGYTEAFF. As DNA, the CDR3 is TGCAGTGCTAAGACAGGGTACACTGAAGCTTTCTTT.

The chain combines TRBV7-6 with TRBJ1-5, with D perhaps TRBD1 (5 bases). This CDR3 comprises 21 residues. The germline V gene has CDR1 SGHVS and CDR2 FNYEAQ. Trimming took off 1 base at V and 6 bases at J, with 31 bases between the two ends. CDR3 residues: CASSLVSWQGPASRLSQPQHF. The CDR3 nucleotides read TGTGCCAGCAGCTTAGTATCGTGGCAGGGACCAGCCAGCAGATTAAGTCAGCCCCAGCATTTT.

The chain recombines TRBV20-1 with TRBJ1-2; weak D call: TRBD1 (5 bases). The V gene lost 4 bases and the J gene lost 4 bases, with 19 bases spanning the gap. The CDR3 covers 15 residues. CDR1 DFQATT and CDR2 SNEGSKA come from the germline V gene (reference sequence). CDR3 in DNA: TGCAGTGCTAACCTGGGGGGGGAGGTCGGCTATGGCTACACCTTC. Translated: CSANLGGEVGYGYTF.

This clonotype occurred a few times. V gene TRBV3-1 combines with J gene TRBJ2-4, with D unclear. With the DNA end fitting TRBJ2-7 better, the J assignment may be wrong. CDR1 LGHDT and CDR2 YNNKEL come from the germline V gene (reference sequence). This CDR3 region has 14 residues. CDR3: CASSLWTARDEQYF. As DNA, the CDR3 is TGTGCCAGCAGCCTTTGGACGGCTAGAGACGAGCAGTACTTC.

Ten or more counts support this clonotype. The chain has TRBV14 and TRBJ1-2; D is possibly TRBD1 (5 bases). There are 13 residues in the CDR3. Trimming removed 7 bases at V and 11 bases at J, with 20 bases between. Looked up from germline, CDR1 is SGHDN and CDR2 is FVKESK. In DNA, the CDR3 is TGTGCCAGCATCCCATCTGGGGGGTATCTTTACACCTTC. Protein product: CASIPSGGYLYTF.

The sample holds many counts of this clonotype. The chain recombines TRBV4-2 with TRBJ2-3, with D maybe TRBD2 (5 bases). The CDR3 spans 15 residues. Germline V lookup: CDR1 LGHNA, CDR2 YNFKEQ. V was trimmed by 0 bases and J by 3 bases, leaving 10 bases between them. CDR3 region: CASSQDEGWTDTQYF. Written as DNA, the CDR3 is TGTGCCAGCAGCCAAGACGAGGGATGGACAGATACGCAGTATTTT.

The gene calls are TRBV3-1 and TRBJ2-7, with D perhaps being TRBD1 or TRBD2 (5 bases each). The CDR3 loop spans 17 amino acids. Germline V gene data show CDR1 as LGHDT and CDR2 as YNNKEL (reference sequence). V lost 1 base and J 0 bases, leaving 16 bases between the germline ends. Here the CDR3 DNA reads TGTGCCAGCAGCCAAGTATATCCCGCAGGGAGCTCCTACGAGCAGTACTTC. Protein product: CASSQVYPAGSSYEQYF.

The chain has TRBV5-1 and TRBJ1-5; D uncertain. The V end was cut by 1 base, the J end by 0 bases, with 11 bases between. The CDR3 covers 16 residues. Germline V gene sequence: CDR1 SGHRS, CDR2 YFSETQ. The CDR3 sequence: CASSLSGSYSNQPQHF. The DNA for the CDR3 is TGCGCCAGCAGCTTGTCCGGGTCGTATAGCAATCAGCCCCAGCATTTT.

The chain employs TRBV24-1 and TRBJ1-2; possibly TRBD1 for D (6 bases). The CDR3 runs to 14 residues. Germline CDR1 and CDR2: KGHDR and SFDVKD. Trimming stripped 3 bases from V and 3 bases from J, with 10 bases between. The CDR3 loop reads CATSDTGRDYGYTF. CDR3 nucleotides: TGTGCCACCAGTGATACAGGGAGGGACTATGGCTACACCTTC.

This clonotype showed up just once. The chain joins TRBV6-6 to TRBJ2-5; D gene ambiguous. The closer fit of TRBJ2-1 to the DNA end suggests the J call may be wrong. The CDR3 contains 14 residues. The germline V gene has CDR1 MNHNY and CDR2 SVGAGI (reference sequence). The CDR3 here is CASSYSAIQETQFF. The CDR3 nucleotides are TGTGCCAGCAGTTACTCGGCCATACAAGAGACCCAGTTCTTC.

This clonotype was seen a few times. The rearrangement uses TRBV12-3 or TRBV12-4 and TRBJ2-1; TRBD1 is a possible D gene (6 bases). This CDR3 spans 12 amino acids. The V gene lost 6 bases and the J gene lost 9 bases, with 12 bases spanning the gap. The CDR3 protein is CASSPRDTEQFF. The CDR3 DNA is TGTGCCAGCAGCCCCCGGGACACTGAGCAGTTCTTC.

This clonotype was picked up a small number of times. The chain carries TRBV5-1 and TRBJ1-1; D uncertain. Trimming shortened V by 3 bases and J by 4 bases, and 16 bases separated the two germline ends. CDR3 length: 15 amino acids. Germline V gene lookup returns CDR1 SGHRS and CDR2 YFSETQ. The CDR3 sequence: CASSSGPGEGTEAFF. The CDR3 nucleotides are TGCGCCAGCAGCTCCGGGCCTGGAGAGGGCACTGAAGCTTTCTTT.

This clonotype was counted ten times or more. This chain links TRBV4-2 with TRBJ2-7; 8 bases agree with TRBD1. V was clipped by 4 bases and J by 6 bases; unmatched bases: 11. This CDR3 spans 15 amino acids. From germline, CDR1 is LGHNA and CDR2 YNFKEQ. CDR3 sequence: CASSRHDRGGGEQYF. CDR3 bases: TGTGCCAGCAGCCGTCATGACAGGGGCGGCGGCGAGCAGTACTTC.

This clonotype showed up just once. The chain uses TRBV27 and TRBJ1-6; D remains ambiguous. CDR1 and CDR2 (germline): MNHEY, SMNVEV (reference sequence). Deletions cut 4 bases from V and 5 bases from J, with 9 bases between. The CDR3 is 14 amino acids. The CDR3 sequence is CASSWGVNNSPLHF. The CDR3 DNA reads as TGTGCCAGCAGTTGGGGAGTTAATAATTCACCCCTCCACTTT.

The chain is built from TRBV13 and TRBJ2-7, with no clear D. The CDR3 sequence is 17 residues long. V lost 1 base and J lost 1, with 17 bases in between. Germline CDR1 is PRHDT and CDR2 is FYEKMQ (reference sequence). The CDR3 sequence is CASSLAGVTSASYEQYF. The CDR3, as DNA: TGTGCCAGCAGCTTAGCGGGTGTGACAAGTGCTTCCTACGAGCAGTACTTC.

A remark on this clonotype: A read error may produce the germline difference seen at one junction end. This chain connects TRBV7-2 to TRBJ2-1, with D possibly TRBD1 on 9 matching bases. Germline CDR1 is SGHTA and CDR2 is FQGNSA. The CDR3 spans 16 residues. CDR3 in DNA: TGTGCCAGTAGCTTAGCGGGGACAGGGAACTACAATGAGCAGTTCTTC. Protein: CASSLAGTGNYNEQFF.

This sequence joins TRBV7-2 and TRBJ2-7; the D gene is possibly TRBD1 (7 bases). V was pared by 8 bases and J by 0 bases, with 14 bases between. The length of the CDR3 is 14 residues. The germline V gene has CDR1 SGHTA and CDR2 FQGNSA. DNA of the CDR3: TGTGCCAGCGGGGGGACAGTCAGCTCCTACGAGCAGTACTTC. Its translation: CASGGTVSSYEQYF.

In its sample, this clonotype was seen a few times. This chain joins TRBV5-1 and TRBJ2-7; TRBD1 matches at 7 bases. The CDR3 runs to 16 residues. Germline V gives CDR1 SGHRS, CDR2 YFSETQ. Germline trimming cut 0 bases from V and 5 bases from J; bases unmatched to any gene: 11. CDR3 loop: CASSLGQGMDIDEQYF. CDR3 in DNA: TGCGCCAGCAGCTTGGGACAGGGAATGGATATAGACGAGCAGTACTTC. Full variable domain (missing parts from reference TRBV5-1 and TRBJ2-7): KAGVTQTPRYLIKTRGQQVTLSCSPISGHRSVSWYQQTPGQGLQFLFEYFSETQRNKGNFPGRFSGRQFSNSRSEMNVSTLELGDSALYLCASSLGQGMDIDEQYFGPGTRLTVT.

The rearrangement uses TRBV6-5 and TRBJ2-1; 7 positions match TRBD2. Germline V gene lookup returns CDR1 MNHEY and CDR2 SVGAGI. V lost 6 bases, J lost 4 bases, and 9 bases stayed unmatched. The CDR3 is 15 residues long. The CDR3 loop reads CASRRTGGGYNEQFF. CDR3 sequence (DNA): TGTGCCAGCAGGAGGACTGGCGGGGGTTACAATGAGCAGTTCTTC.

The J gene is TRBJ1-6, the V gene TRBV5-1, with TRBD1 identical over 9 bases. The junction had 9 bases not matched to a gene; V was cut back by 4 bases and J by 10 bases. The V gene's germline CDR1 is SGHRS and CDR2 YFSETQ. The CDR3 runs 15 residues. CDR3 DNA sequence: TGCGCCAGCAGCCCGACGGGACAGGGCTACTCACCCCTCCACTTT. Translation: CASSPTGQGYSPLHF.

The rearrangement links TRBV29-1 to TRBJ1-2; D may be TRBD1 (5 bases). Per the germline V gene, CDR1 is SQVTM and CDR2 is ANQGSEA. The CDR3 spans 12 residues. Trimming took off 3 bases at V and 8 bases at J, with 13 bases between the two ends. The CDR3 DNA sequence: TGCAGCGTTGATGGGCTGTGGGGGGGCTACACCTTC. This codes for CSVDGLWGGYTF.